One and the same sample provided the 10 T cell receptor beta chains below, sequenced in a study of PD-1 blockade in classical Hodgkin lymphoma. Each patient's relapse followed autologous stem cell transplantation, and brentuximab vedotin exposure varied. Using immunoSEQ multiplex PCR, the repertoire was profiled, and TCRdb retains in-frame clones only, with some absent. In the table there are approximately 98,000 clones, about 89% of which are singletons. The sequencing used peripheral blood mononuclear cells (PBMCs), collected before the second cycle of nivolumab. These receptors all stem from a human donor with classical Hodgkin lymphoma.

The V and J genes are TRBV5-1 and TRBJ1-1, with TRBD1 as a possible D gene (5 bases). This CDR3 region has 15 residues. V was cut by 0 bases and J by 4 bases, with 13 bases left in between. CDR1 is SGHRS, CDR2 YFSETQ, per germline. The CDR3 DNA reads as TGCGCCAGCAGCTTGGCAGCGGGGCGGATCACTGAAGCTTTCTTT. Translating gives CASSLAAGRITEAFF.

CDR3 coding DNA: TGTGCCATCAGCCCGGACGGACATGAGCAGTTCTTC. Translated, it gives CAISPDGHEQFF. This chain uses TRBV10-3 with TRBJ2-1; D is ambiguous. V was shortened by 6 bases and J by 8 bases, with 11 bases between the two germline ends. The CDR3 loop spans 12 amino acids. Germline CDR1 is ENHRY and CDR2 is SYGVKD.

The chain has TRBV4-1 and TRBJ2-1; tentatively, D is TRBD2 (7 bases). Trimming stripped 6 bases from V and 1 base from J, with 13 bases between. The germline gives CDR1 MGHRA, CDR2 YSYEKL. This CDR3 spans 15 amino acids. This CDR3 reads CASRKGGGSYNEQFF. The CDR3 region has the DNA TGCGCCAGCAGGAAGGGGGGAGGGTCCTACAATGAGCAGTTCTTC.

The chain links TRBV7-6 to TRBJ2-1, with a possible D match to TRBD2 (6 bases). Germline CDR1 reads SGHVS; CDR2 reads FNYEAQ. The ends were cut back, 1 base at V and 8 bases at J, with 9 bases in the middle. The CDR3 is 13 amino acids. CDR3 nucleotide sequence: TGTGCCAGCAGCTTAGGCTTAGCGGATGAGCAGTTCTTC. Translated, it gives CASSLGLADEQFF.

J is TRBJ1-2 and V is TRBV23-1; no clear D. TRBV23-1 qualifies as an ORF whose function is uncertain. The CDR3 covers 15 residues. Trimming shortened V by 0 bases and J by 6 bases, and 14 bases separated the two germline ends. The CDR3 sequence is CASSQSGVGIDGYTF. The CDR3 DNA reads TGCGCCAGCAGTCAATCGGGTGTGGGGATTGATGGCTACACCTTC.

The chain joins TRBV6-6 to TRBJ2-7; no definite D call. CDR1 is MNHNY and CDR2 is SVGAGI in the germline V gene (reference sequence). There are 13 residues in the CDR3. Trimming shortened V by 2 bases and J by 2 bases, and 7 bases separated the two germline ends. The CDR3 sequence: CASSYGEPYEQYF. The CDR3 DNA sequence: TGTGCCAGCAGTTACGGAGAGCCCTACGAGCAGTACTTC.

This CDR3 is CASRREGQVGETQYF. In DNA form, the CDR3 reads TGTGCCAGTAGACGGGAGGGCCAAGTTGGGGAGACCCAGTACTTC. V gene TRBV19 combines with J gene TRBJ2-5, with 8 bases lining up with TRBD2. This CDR3 is 15 amino acids long. Unmatched junction bases numbered 11, after V lost 6 bases and J lost 5 bases. Germline loops: CDR1 LNHDA, CDR2 SQIVND (reference sequence). Full variable domain (outside the CDR3, taken from reference TRBV19 and TRBJ2-5): DGGITQSPKYLFRKEGQNVTLSCEQNLNHDAMYWYRQDPGQGLRLIYYSQIVNDFQKGDIAEGYSVSREKKESFPLTVTSAQKNPTAFYLCASRREGQVGETQYFGPGTRLLVL.

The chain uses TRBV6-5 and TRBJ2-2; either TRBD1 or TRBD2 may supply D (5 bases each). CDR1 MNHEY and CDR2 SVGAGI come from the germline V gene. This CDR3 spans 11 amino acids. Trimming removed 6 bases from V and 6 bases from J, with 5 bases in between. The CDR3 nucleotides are TGTGCCAGCAGGGGACCCGGGGAGCTGTTTTTT. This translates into CASRGPGELFF.

This chain's CDR3 is CSVLRDSSYEQYF. In nucleotides, the CDR3 is TGCAGCGTCCTCCGGGACAGCTCCTACGAGCAGTACTTC. The chain uses TRBV29-1 and TRBJ2-7; 7 positions match TRBD1. The CDR3 has 13 amino acids. J gave up 0 bases and V 6 bases, and 5 bases lay outside the gene matches. Germline V gene lookup returns CDR1 SQVTM and CDR2 ANQGSEA.

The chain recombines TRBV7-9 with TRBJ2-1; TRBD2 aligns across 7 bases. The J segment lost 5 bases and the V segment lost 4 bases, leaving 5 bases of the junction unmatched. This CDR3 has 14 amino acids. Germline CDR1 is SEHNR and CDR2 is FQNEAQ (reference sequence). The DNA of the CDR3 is TGTGCCAGCAGCTCCAAGCGGGGAAACAATGAGCAGTTCTTC. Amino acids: CASSSKRGNNEQFF.